This is a list of T cell receptor beta chains from one sample in a study of T cell responses to AZD1222 COVID-19 vaccine. Only in-frame clones appear in the TCRdb table, and some are missing; sequencing was by immunoSEQ multiplex PCR. The table records some 63,000 clones, 75% to 85% of them present only once. The sample here was peripheral blood, taken on day 0 of AZD1222 vaccination. These receptors were taken from an adult in good health. Both conserved end residues are part of each CDR3. The D gene is left open where the match is weak. Not every row has a clone size; where given, it reads once, few, many or a size class.

V gene	clone size	J gene	D gene	CDR3 protein	CDR3 DNA
TRBV12-3/TRBV12-4	few	TRBJ1-2	NA	CASTRTVYYGYTF	TGTGCCAGCACCCGGACAGTTTACTATGGCTACACCTTC
TRBV7-9	NA	TRBJ2-3	NA	CASNPRGGGTDTQYF	TGTGCCAGCAACCCCCGAGGAGGTGGAACAGATACGCAGTATTTT
TRBV11-2	NA	TRBJ1-4	NA	CASSHPIGGRRENLFF	TGTGCCAGCAGCCACCCGATCGGTGGTAGGCGTGAAAACCTGTTTTTT
TRBV7-8	NA	TRBJ1-6	NA	CASSLDRIPNSPLHF	TGTGCCAGCAGCTTAGATCGGATTCCTAATTCACCCCTCCACTTT
TRBV3-1/TRBV3-2	NA	TRBJ2-1	TRBD2	CASSQGYGSGRARGSDEQFF	TGTGCCAGCAGCCAAGGATACGGGAGCGGGAGGGCCCGGGGGAGCGATGAGCAGTTCTTC
TRBV5-1	once	TRBJ2-5	NA	CASSLDRGQETQYF	TGCGCCAGCAGCTTGGACCGGGGCCAAGAGACCCAGTACTTC
TRBV29-1	NA	TRBJ1-2	NA	CSVARTDYGYTF	TGCAGCGTTGCCAGGACAGATTATGGCTACACCTTC
TRBV10-3	NA	TRBJ2-7	NA	CAIRPSSSYEQYF	TGTGCCATCAGACCCAGTTCTTCCTACGAGCAGTACTTC
TRBV24-1	NA	TRBJ2-1	TRBD2	CATSDRTSGRGNEQFF	TGTGCCACCAGTGACCGGACTAGCGGGAGAGGGAATGAGCAGTTCTTC
TRBV6-5	once	TRBJ1-1	NA	CASSYEGDTEAFF	TGTGCCAGCAGTTATGAAGGGGACACTGAAGCTTTCTTT
TRBV5-4	NA	TRBJ2-7	NA	CASHTQGSYEQYF	TGTGCCAGCCACACCCAGGGGTCCTACGAGCAGTACTTC
TRBV19	NA	TRBJ2-7	NA	CASSPRNTGVGFYEQYF	TGTGCCAGTAGCCCACGAAATACGGGAGTAGGATTCTACGAGCAGTACTTC
TRBV11-3	NA	TRBJ2-1	NA	CASSLQEETYNEQFF	TGTGCCAGCAGCTTACAAGAAGAAACCTACAATGAGCAGTTCTTC
TRBV6-5	NA	TRBJ2-1	NA	CASTTSTEQFF	TGTGCCAGCACGACTAGTACTGAGCAGTTCTTC
TRBV5-1	NA	TRBJ1-4	NA	CASSLVASPNEKLFF	TGCGCCAGCAGCTTGGTGGCCAGCCCGAATGAAAAACTGTTTTTT
TRBV11-3	few	TRBJ1-2	NA	CASSPEGTNSNYGYTF	TGTGCCAGCAGCCCAGAGGGGACAAATTCTAACTATGGCTACACCTTC
TRBV7-6	NA	TRBJ2-2	NA	CASSLAPLGGGYTGELFF	TGTGCCAGCAGCTTAGCCCCCCTAGGGGGAGGATACACCGGGGAGCTGTTTTTT
TRBV2	NA	TRBJ2-3	NA	CASSEEQMGTQYF	TGTGCCAGCAGTGAAGAGCAGATGGGTACGCAGTATTTT
TRBV4-2	NA	TRBJ1-6	NA	CASSPMAVTSYNSPLHF	TGTGCCAGCAGCCCGATGGCCGTTACCTCCTATAATTCACCCCTCCACTTT
TRBV7-3	NA	TRBJ2-5	NA	CASSQGSQETQYF	TGTGCCAGCAGCCAGGGGTCCCAAGAGACCCAGTACTTC
TRBV7-9	once	TRBJ2-1	NA	CASSFAGQYNEQFF	TGTGCCAGCAGCTTCGCGGGTCAGTACAATGAGCAGTTCTTC
TRBV6-2/TRBV6-3	NA	TRBJ2-5	TRBD2	CASSLAGGKETQYF	TGTGCCAGCAGTCTAGCGGGAGGGAAGGAGACCCAGTACTTC
TRBV5-1	NA	TRBJ2-1	NA	CASSLYGAQDNEQFF	TGCGCCAGCAGCCTGTACGGGGCACAAGACAATGAGCAGTTCTTC
TRBV6-5	NA	TRBJ2-2	NA	CASSSPSGPLGGELFF	TGTGCCAGCAGTTCTCCTTCCGGGCCCCTTGGTGGGGAGCTGTTTTTT
TRBV29-1	NA	TRBJ2-1	TRBD2	CSGRGASYNEQFF	TGCAGCGGGCGGGGGGCCTCGTACAATGAGCAGTTCTTC
TRBV7-8	NA	TRBJ1-2	NA	CASSLEAVYGYTF	TGTGCCAGCAGCTTAGAGGCAGTTTATGGCTACACCTTC
TRBV18	NA	TRBJ2-7	NA	CASSPLPWGEQYF	TGTGCCAGCTCACCTCTACCGTGGGGGGAGCAGTACTTC
TRBV2	NA	TRBJ1-2	NA	CASSDLPNYGYTF	TGTGCCAGCAGTGACCTCCCGAACTATGGCTACACCTTC
TRBV6-4	once	TRBJ2-1	NA	CASSDLGGGSYNEQFF	TGTGCCAGCAGTGACTTGGGCGGAGGCTCCTACAATGAGCAGTTCTTC
TRBV14	few	TRBJ2-1	NA	CASSQEASWDEQFF	TGTGCCAGCAGCCAAGAGGCCAGCTGGGATGAGCAGTTCTTC
TRBV24-1	NA	TRBJ2-2	TRBD2	CATSPTSGRTHTGELFF	TGTGCCACCAGCCCAACTAGCGGGAGGACACACACCGGGGAGCTGTTTTTT
TRBV5-1	NA	TRBJ2-2	NA	CASSLVGAANTGELFF	TGCGCCAGCAGCTTGGTGGGGGCAGCTAACACCGGGGAGCTGTTTTTT
TRBV14	once	TRBJ1-1	NA	CASSQFRGGMHTEAFF	TGTGCCAGCAGCCAATTCCGGGGGGGGATGCACACTGAAGCTTTCTTT
TRBV10-2	NA	TRBJ1-3	NA	CASSSGVAGNTIYF	TGCGCCAGCAGTTCAGGGGTAGCTGGAAACACCATATATTTT
TRBV25-1	NA	TRBJ1-1	TRBD1	CASSDKRTGEEIEAFF	TGTGCCAGCAGTGACAAACGGACAGGGGAAGAAATTGAAGCTTTCTTT
TRBV4-3	NA	TRBJ1-2	NA	CASSQDLTWGYGYTF	TGCGCCAGCAGCCAAGATTTGACCTGGGGCTATGGCTACACCTTC
TRBV3-1/TRBV3-2	NA	TRBJ2-7	TRBD1	CASSRRDRGKAGIWKSYEQYF	TGTGCCAGCAGCCGCCGGGACAGGGGAAAAGCGGGAATCTGGAAATCCTACGAGCAGTACTTC
TRBV30	NA	TRBJ2-1	TRBD1	CAWRGQAEVF	TGTGCCTGGAGGGGACAGGCCGAGGTCTTC
TRBV6-5	NA	TRBJ2-7	NA	CASSYDYEQYF	TGTGCCAGCAGTTACGACTACGAGCAGTACTTC
TRBV9	once	TRBJ1-2	TRBD1	CASSVGLEGADYGYTF	TGTGCCAGCAGCGTAGGTCTGGAGGGGGCTGACTATGGCTACACCTTC
TRBV27	NA	TRBJ2-5	TRBD1	CASSLGSGGRRRETQYF	TGTGCCAGCAGTTTAGGGTCAGGGGGCAGACGGAGAGAGACCCAGTACTTC
TRBV7-3	NA	TRBJ2-5	NA	CASSLRLEGTQYF	TGTGCCAGCAGCTTAAGGCTAGAGGGGACCCAGTACTTC
TRBV27	NA	TRBJ1-6	NA	CASSFAGRSTPLHF	TGTGCCAGCAGTTTCGCAGGCCGTTCGACACCCCTCCACTTT
TRBV6-5	NA	TRBJ1-2	NA	CASSYLGGGYTF	TGTGCCAGCAGTTACCTTGGGGGAGGCTACACCTTC
TRBV7-2	NA	TRBJ2-5	TRBD2	CASSGALGGSNQETQYF	TGTGCCAGCAGCGGGGCCCTGGGCGGGAGTAACCAAGAGACCCAGTACTTC
TRBV2	NA	TRBJ1-1	TRBD1	CASSYTGAPAAFF	TGTGCCAGCAGTTACACAGGGGCGCCGGCCGCTTTCTTT
TRBV12-3/TRBV12-4	NA	TRBJ2-5	NA	CASSLGPGETQYF	TGTGCCAGCAGTTTAGGACCTGGGGAGACCCAGTACTTC
TRBV4-1	NA	TRBJ1-2	TRBD1	CASSQGQGGSDGYTF	TGCGCCAGCAGCCAGGGACAGGGGGGCAGCGATGGCTACACCTTC
TRBV7-2	few	TRBJ2-7	TRBD2	CASTLAGTYEQYF	TGTGCCAGCACCCTAGCGGGAACCTACGAGCAGTACTTC
TRBV28	few	TRBJ1-2	NA	CASSLWGAGSSNYGYTF	TGTGCCAGCAGTTTGTGGGGCGCGGGATCCTCTAACTATGGCTACACCTTC
TRBV19	NA	TRBJ2-7	NA	CASTPGGSSYEQYF	TGTGCCAGCACCCCGGGTGGCAGCTCCTACGAGCAGTACTTC
TRBV12-3/TRBV12-4	NA	TRBJ1-1	NA	CASSFTAPRSAFF	TGTGCCAGCAGTTTTACGGCCCCAAGGTCGGCTTTCTTT
TRBV28	NA	TRBJ1-6	NA	CASSFGEGGGNSPLHF	TGTGCCAGCAGTTTCGGAGAGGGAGGGGGGAATTCACCCCTCCACTTT
TRBV29-1	NA	TRBJ1-4	NA	CSVVTGREKLFF	TGCAGCGTTGTGACAGGCCGTGAAAAACTGTTTTTT